The rows below give T cell receptor beta chains drawn from one sample of a study of response to subunit inactivated influenza vaccine. Using its own MiXCR run on the RT-PCR reads, TCRdb lists one record per CDR3 protein. The top ten hold around 28% of the sample, which has 150,000 to 200,000 distinct CDR3 sequences, 9.5% to 15% seen once. This sample also appeared in a second study, on T cells expressing NK-cell markers.

Specimen: CD8+ T cells sorted from PBMCs, collected 12 days after vaccination. The receptor source for this set is a man aged 50-59 years who received an inactivated influenza vaccine. Both conserved end residues are part of each CDR3. Some rows mark clone size as missing; the rest say once, few, many or name a class of expanded clone.

J	size	V	CDR3
TRBJ1-2	many	TRBV25-1	CAARGGNGYTF
TRBJ1-4	few	TRBV6-5	CASSYSESSQYNEKLFF
TRBJ1-2	many	TRBV6-1	CASTDRAGSYGYTF
TRBJ2-1	few	TRBV28	CASSFPGGIYNEQFF
TRBJ1-2	few	TRBV4-1	CASSQDSSTAYGYTF
TRBJ2-1	few	TRBV15	CATRSSGSIHEQFF
TRBJ1-2	many	TRBV6-5	CASSYKRGVLPNYGYTF
TRBJ2-1	many	TRBV3-1	CASSQDRSGAYNEQFF
TRBJ2-7	many	TRBV7-2	CASSPSGYSYEQYF
TRBJ2-3	many	TRBV4-1	CASSQPFADTQYF
TRBJ2-5	few	TRBV20-1	CSARDLAGAVAQYF
TRBJ2-7	few	TRBV5-1	CASSWPNGTEGYEQYF
TRBJ1-2	few	TRBV23-1	CASSQGESTFYGYTF
TRBJ2-3	.	TRBV15	CATSRDFRSTDTQYF
TRBJ2-1	.	TRBV7-9	CASSHRDRAYNEQFF
TRBJ2-3	few	TRBV2	CASPGEGPSTDTQYF
TRBJ2-2	.	TRBV11-3	CASRRRDSLAGELFF
TRBJ2-7	.	TRBV6-2/TRBV6-3	CASSLPGAAYEQYF
TRBJ2-7	few	TRBV7-9	CASSSPVYEQYF
TRBJ2-1	few	TRBV7-6	CASSSEGIYNEQFF
TRBJ1-6	once	TRBV4-2	CASSQELRQEAGSPLHF
TRBJ2-5	many	TRBV11-1	CASSLLGPQETQYF
TRBJ2-7	few	TRBV29-1	CSVELGGESYEQYF
TRBJ1-2	few	TRBV29-1	CSVPRGPKVNYGYTF
TRBJ1-5	.	TRBV4-2	CASSQEDTKREPQHF
TRBJ2-1	many	TRBV6-5	CASSSAGVGEQFF
TRBJ2-3	few	TRBV19	CASSFVRTARGTDTQYF
TRBJ1-1	.	TRBV6-6	CASSYRDDTEAFF
TRBJ2-7	few	TRBV24-1	CATSDRTGNEQYF
TRBJ1-1	few	TRBV6-2/TRBV6-3	CATALGGGTEAFF
TRBJ2-1	.	TRBV7-9	CASSVRVVEQFF
TRBJ2-1	few	TRBV7-9	CASSARDGGNEQFF
TRBJ2-3	many	TRBV6-2/TRBV6-3	CASSRYSTDTQYF
TRBJ2-1	once	TRBV4-3	CASSQRLAGGREQFF
TRBJ2-5	few	TRBV25-1	CASSAAGTGWETQYF
TRBJ2-2	.	TRBV29-1	CSALTVHTGELFF
TRBJ2-1	.	TRBV6-2/TRBV6-3	CASGPSKRGWYNEQFF
TRBJ2-6	.	TRBV15	CATSSGTGGPSGANVLTF
TRBJ1-1	.	TRBV6-5	CASSYGQMNTEAFF
TRBJ1-6	.	TRBV7-9	CASSFTGGDNSPLHF
TRBJ1-6	many	TRBV24-1	CATSAGRTSPLHF
TRBJ2-7	few	TRBV4-3	CASSQEKDTDEQYF
TRBJ1-2	.	TRBV4-2	CASSQPPGGKDGYTF
TRBJ2-5	few	TRBV30	CAWRQWAQETQYF
TRBJ2-1	.	TRBV12-5	CASGLGGSPNEQFF
TRBJ2-7	.	TRBV20-1	CSARDLVSYEQYF